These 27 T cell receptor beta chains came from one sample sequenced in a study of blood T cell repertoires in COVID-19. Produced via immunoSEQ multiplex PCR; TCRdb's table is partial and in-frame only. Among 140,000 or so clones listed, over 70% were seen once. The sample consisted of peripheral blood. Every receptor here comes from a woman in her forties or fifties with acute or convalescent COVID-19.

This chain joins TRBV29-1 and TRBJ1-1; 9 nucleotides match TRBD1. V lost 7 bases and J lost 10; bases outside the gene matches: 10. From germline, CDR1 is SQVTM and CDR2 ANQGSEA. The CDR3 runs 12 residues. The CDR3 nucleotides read TGCAGCGCCGTTCCCTACAGGGGGCGAGCTTTCTTT. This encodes CSAVPYRGRAFF.

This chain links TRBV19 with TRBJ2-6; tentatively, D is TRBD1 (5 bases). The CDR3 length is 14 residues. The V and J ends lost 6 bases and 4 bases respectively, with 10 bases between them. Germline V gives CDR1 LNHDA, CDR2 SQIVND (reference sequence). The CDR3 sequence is CASSQGPGANVLTF. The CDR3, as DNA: TGTGCCAGTAGCCAGGGTCCCGGGGCCAACGTCCTGACTTTC.

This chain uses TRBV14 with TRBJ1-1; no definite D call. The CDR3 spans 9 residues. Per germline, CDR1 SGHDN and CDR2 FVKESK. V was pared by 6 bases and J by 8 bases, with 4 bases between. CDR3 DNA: TGTGCCAGCAGGGCCGAAGCTTTCTTT. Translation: CASRAEAFF.

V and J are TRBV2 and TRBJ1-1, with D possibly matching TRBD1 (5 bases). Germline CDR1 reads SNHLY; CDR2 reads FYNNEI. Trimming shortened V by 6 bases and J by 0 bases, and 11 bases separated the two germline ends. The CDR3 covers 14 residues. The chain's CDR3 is CASSGGTVNTEAFF. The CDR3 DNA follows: TGTGCCAGCAGCGGGGGGACGGTGAACACTGAAGCTTTCTTT.

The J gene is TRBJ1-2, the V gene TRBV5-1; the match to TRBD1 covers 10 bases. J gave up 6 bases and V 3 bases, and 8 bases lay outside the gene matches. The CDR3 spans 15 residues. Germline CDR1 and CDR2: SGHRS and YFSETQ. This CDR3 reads CASSSRGQGQDGYTF. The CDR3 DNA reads TGCGCCAGCAGCTCCCGGGGACAGGGGCAGGATGGCTACACCTTC.

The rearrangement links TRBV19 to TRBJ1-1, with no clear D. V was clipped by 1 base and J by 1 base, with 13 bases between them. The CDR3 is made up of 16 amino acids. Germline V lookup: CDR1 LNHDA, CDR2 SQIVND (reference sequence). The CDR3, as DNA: TGTGCCAGTAGTATAGCTTGGGCAGAATCGAACACTGAAGCTTTCTTT. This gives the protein CASSIAWAESNTEAFF.

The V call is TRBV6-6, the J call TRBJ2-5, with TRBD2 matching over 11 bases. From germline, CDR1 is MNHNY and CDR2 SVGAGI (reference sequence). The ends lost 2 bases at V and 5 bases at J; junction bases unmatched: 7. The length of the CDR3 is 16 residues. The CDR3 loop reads CASSYGIAGGLETQYF. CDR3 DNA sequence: TGTGCCAGCAGTTACGGAATAGCGGGAGGGTTGGAGACCCAGTACTTC.

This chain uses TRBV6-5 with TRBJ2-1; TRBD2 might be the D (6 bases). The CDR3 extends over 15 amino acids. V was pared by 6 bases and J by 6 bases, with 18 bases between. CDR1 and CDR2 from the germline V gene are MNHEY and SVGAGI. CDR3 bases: TGTGCCAGCAGGTATGAGACTAGAGTAATCAATGAGCAGTTCTTC. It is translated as CASRYETRVINEQFF.

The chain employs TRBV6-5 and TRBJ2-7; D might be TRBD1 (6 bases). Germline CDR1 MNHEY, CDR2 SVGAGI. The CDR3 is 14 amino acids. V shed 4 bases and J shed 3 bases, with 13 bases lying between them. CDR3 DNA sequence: TGTGCCAGCAGTTCCACTACAGGGAACTACGAGCAGTACTTC. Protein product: CASSSTTGNYEQYF.

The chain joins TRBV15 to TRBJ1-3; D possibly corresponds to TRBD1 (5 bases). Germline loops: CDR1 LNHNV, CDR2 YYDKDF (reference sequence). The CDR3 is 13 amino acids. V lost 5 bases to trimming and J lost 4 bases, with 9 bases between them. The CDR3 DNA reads TGTGCCACCAGCGGGGGACTGGGAAACACCATATATTTT. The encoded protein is CATSGGLGNTIYF.

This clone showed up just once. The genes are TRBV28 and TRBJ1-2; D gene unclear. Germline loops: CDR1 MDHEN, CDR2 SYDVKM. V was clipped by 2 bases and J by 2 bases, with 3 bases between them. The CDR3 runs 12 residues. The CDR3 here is CASSLLNYGYTF. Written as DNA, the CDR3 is TGTGCCAGCAGTTTACTCAACTATGGCTACACCTTC.

The CDR3 region is CASSFSGNTIYF. For the CDR3, the DNA is TGTGCCAGTAGTTTCAGTGGAAACACCATATATTTT. The V gene is TRBV19, the J gene TRBJ1-3; D remains unclear. The germline V gene encodes CDR1 LNHDA and CDR2 SQIVND (reference sequence). Trimming left V 5 bases short and J 3 bases short, with 5 bases between. The CDR3 extends over 12 amino acids.

The CDR3: CASSMEQGATEAFF. The CDR3 DNA sequence: TGTGCCAGCAGCATGGAACAGGGGGCCACTGAAGCTTTCTTT. V is TRBV21-1 and J is TRBJ1-1; the listed D gene, TRBD1, was not tested against the DNA. TRBV21-1 is a listed pseudogene. This CDR3 contains 14 residues.

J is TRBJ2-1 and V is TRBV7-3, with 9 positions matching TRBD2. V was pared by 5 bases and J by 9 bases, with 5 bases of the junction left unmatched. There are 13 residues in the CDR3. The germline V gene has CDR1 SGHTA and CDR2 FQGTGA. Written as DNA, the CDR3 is TGTGCCAGCAGCCTGGGACTAGCAGGTGAGCAGTTCTTC. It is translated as CASSLGLAGEQFF.

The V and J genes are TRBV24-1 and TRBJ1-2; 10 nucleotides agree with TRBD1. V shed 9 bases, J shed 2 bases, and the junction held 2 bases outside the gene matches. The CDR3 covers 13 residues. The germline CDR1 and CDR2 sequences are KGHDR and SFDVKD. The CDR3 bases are TGTGCCACCCGGGGACAGGGGAACTATGGCTACACCTTC. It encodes CATRGQGNYGYTF.

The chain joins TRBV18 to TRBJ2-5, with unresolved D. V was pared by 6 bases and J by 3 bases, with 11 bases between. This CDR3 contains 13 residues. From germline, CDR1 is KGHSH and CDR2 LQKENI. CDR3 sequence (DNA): TGTGCCAGCTCCGACCGCCGGGAAGAGACCCAGTACTTC. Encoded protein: CASSDRREETQYF.

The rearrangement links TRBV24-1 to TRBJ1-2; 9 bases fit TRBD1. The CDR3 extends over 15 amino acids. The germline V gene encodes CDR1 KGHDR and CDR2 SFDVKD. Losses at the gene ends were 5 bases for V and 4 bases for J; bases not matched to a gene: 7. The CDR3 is CATSGSGTGFYGYTF. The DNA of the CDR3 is TGTGCCACCAGTGGATCCGGGACAGGGTTCTATGGCTACACCTTC.

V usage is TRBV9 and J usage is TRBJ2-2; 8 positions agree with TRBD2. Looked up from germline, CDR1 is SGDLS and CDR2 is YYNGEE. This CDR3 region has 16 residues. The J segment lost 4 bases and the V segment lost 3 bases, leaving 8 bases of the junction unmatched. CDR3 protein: CASSARSGGSTGELFF. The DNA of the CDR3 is TGTGCCAGCAGCGCGAGGAGCGGGGGTTCCACCGGGGAGCTGTTTTTT. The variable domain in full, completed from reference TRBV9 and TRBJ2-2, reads DSGVTQTPKHLITATGQRVTLRCSPRSGDLSVYWYQQSLDQGLQFLIQYYNGEERAKGNILERFSAQQFPDLHSELNLSSLELGDSALYFCASSARSGGSTGELFFGEGSRLTVL.

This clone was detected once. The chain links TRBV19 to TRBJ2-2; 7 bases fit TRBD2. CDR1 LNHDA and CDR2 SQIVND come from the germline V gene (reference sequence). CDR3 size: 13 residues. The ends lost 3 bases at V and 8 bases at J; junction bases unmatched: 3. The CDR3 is CASSIGRAGELFF. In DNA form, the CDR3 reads TGTGCCAGTAGTATTGGGAGGGCTGGGGAGCTGTTTTTT.

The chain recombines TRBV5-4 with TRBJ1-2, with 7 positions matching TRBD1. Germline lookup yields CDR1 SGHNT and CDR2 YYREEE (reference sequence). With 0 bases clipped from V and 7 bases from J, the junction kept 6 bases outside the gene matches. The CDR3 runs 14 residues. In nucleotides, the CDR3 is TGTGCCAGCAGCTTGGAACAGGGGATTGGTGGCTACACCTTC. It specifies CASSLEQGIGGYTF.

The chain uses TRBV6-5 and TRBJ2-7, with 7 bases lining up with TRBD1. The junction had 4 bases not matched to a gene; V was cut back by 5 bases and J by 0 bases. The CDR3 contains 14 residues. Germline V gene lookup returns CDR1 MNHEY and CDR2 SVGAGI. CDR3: CASSQTGISYEQYF. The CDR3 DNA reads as TGTGCCAGCAGTCAGACAGGGATCTCCTACGAGCAGTACTTC.

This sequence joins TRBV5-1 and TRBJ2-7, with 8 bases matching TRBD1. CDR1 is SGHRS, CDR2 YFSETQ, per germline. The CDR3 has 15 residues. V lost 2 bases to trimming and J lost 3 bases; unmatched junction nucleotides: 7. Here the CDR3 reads CASSLGQGQHYEQYF. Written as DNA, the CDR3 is TGCGCCAGCAGCTTAGGACAGGGACAACACTACGAGCAGTACTTC.

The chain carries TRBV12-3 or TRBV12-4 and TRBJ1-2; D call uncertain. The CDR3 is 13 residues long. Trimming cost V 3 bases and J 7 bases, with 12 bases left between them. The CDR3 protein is CASSFSSGRGYTF. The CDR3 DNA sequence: TGTGCCAGCAGTTTTTCGTCCGGTCGTGGCTACACCTTC.

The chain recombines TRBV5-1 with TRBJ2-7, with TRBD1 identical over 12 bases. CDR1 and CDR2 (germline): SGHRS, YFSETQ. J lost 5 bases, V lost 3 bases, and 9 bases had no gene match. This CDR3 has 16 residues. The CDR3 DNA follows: TGCGCCAGCAGCTCTTCCGGGACAGGGGGCATCCACGAGCAGTACTTC. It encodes CASSSSGTGGIHEQYF.

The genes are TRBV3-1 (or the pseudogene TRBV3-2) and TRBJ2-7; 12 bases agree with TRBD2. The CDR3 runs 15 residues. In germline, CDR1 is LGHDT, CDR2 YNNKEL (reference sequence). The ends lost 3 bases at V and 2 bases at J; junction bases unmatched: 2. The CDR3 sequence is CASSHGLAGTYEQYF. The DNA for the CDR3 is TGTGCCAGCAGCCACGGACTAGCGGGGACCTACGAGCAGTACTTC.

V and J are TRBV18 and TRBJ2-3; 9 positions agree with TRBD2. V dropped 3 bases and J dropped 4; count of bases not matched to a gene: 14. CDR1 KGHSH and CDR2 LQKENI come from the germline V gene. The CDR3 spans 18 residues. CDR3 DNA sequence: TGTGCCAGCTCACCGGATGTCGCGCTAGCGGGGTCTTCAGATACGCAGTATTTT. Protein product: CASSPDVALAGSSDTQYF.

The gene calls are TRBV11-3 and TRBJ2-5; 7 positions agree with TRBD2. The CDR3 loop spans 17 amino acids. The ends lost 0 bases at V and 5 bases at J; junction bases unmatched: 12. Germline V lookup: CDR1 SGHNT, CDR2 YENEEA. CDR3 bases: TGTGCCAGCAGCTTAGATCAGGAGGAGACTAGCAGGGAGACCCAGTACTTC. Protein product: CASSLDQEETSRETQYF.